This record covers a single T cell receptor beta chain. Its antigen is as yet unknown. This sample was taken from a study of long-term antiretroviral therapy in people with HIV. Every one of the participants with HIV received treatment in the United States. Regarding the study as a whole: Repertoires looked antigen-experienced, with only a slight naive shift after ART. Dominant in the repertoire at all time points were clones expanded before ART. Once patients were on ART, diversity went higher but still fell short of transplant donor controls.

Survey-level immunoSEQ v3.0 assays were run. Here immunoSEQ multiplex PCR was the method, and the copy in TCRdb shows in-frame clones only, minus some. The data show 29,000 or so clones, with nearly 95% seen just once and about 6% held by the top ten. Trimming took 7 bases from V and 2 from J, leaving 13 bases between them. Germline values: CDR1 LGHNT, CDR2 FRNRAP. This CDR3 has 14 residues. The sequencing used unsorted PBMCs, collected about 6.5 years after starting antiretroviral therapy. The TCR comes from a middle-aged woman with HIV. The chain recombines TRBV12-5 with TRBJ2-3, with a tentative D call TRBD2 (6 bases). CDR3 in DNA: TGTGCTAGTGTGGGGGGAATCCCCACAGATACGCAGTATTTT. Translating gives CASVGGIPTDTQYF.